The clone carrying this T cell receptor (beta chain) was seen more than once but under ten times. The antigen is not known. All trial patients relapsed after autologous stem cell transplantation. This specimen comes from a study of PD-1 blockade in classical Hodgkin lymphoma. Study-level points and caveats: Diminished baseline TCR diversity has been reported in newly diagnosed patients relative to healthy donors. Complete responders possessed baseline diversity comparable to newly diagnosed patients.

Using immunoSEQ multiplex PCR, the repertoire was profiled, and TCRdb retains in-frame clones only, with some absent. The sample yields 25,000 to 35,000 clones, 60% to 75% seen once. V shed 7 bases and J shed 4 bases, with 8 bases lying between them. The length of the CDR3 is 12 residues. CDR1 and CDR2 (germline): SNHLY, FYNNEI. This specimen was peripheral blood mononuclear cells (PBMCs), taken before the second cycle of nivolumab. The rearrangement joins TRBV2 to TRBJ1-5, with no clear D. This TCR came from a human donor with classical Hodgkin lymphoma. CDR3 coding DNA: TGTGCCAGCACCGGAACAAATCAGCCCCAGCATTTT. Amino acid sequence: CASTGTNQPQHF. Looking up the rest from reference TRBV2 and TRBJ1-5 gives the full variable domain: EPEVTQTPSHQVTQMGQEVILRCVPISNHLYFYWYRQILGQKVEFLVSFYNNEISEKSEIFDDQFSVERPDGSNFTLKIRSTKLEDSAMYFCASTGTNQPQHFGDGTRLSIL.